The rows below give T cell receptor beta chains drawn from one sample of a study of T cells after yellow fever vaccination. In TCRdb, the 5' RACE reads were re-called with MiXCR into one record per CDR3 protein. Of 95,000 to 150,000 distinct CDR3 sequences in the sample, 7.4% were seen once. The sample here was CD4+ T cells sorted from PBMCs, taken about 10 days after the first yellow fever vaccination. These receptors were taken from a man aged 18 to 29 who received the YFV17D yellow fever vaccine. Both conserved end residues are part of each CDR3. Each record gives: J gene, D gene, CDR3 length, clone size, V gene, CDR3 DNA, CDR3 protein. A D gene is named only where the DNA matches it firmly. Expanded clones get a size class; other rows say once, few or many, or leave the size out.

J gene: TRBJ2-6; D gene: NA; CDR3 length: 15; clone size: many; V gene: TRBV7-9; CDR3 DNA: TGTGCCAGCACCTCTTGGGACTCTGGGGCCAACGTCCTGACTTTC; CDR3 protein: CASTSWDSGANVLTF
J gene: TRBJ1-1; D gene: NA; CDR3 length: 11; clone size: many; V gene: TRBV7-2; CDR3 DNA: TGTGCCAGCAGCTTATGGGGGCAAGCTTTCTTT; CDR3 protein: CASSLWGQAFF
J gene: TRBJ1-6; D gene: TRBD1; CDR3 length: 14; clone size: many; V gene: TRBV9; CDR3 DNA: TGTGCCAGCAGCCGACAGGGAGGGAATTCACCCCTCCACTTT; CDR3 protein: CASSRQGGNSPLHF
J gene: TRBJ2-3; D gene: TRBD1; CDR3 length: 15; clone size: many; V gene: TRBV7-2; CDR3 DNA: TGTGCCAGCAGCCGCCGGGACAGGGGGGCAGATACGCAGTATTTT; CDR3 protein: CASSRRDRGADTQYF
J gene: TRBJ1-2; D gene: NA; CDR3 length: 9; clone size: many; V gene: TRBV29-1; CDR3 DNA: TGCAGCGTTGAGGATGGCTACACCTTC; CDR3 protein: CSVEDGYTF
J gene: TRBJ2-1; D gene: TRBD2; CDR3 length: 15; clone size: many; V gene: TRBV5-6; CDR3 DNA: TGTGCCAGCAGCTTTGGGGGGACTAGCGCTAATGAGCAGTTCTTC; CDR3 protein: CASSFGGTSANEQFF
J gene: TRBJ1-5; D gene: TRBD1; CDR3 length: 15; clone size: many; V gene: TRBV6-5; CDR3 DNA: TGTGCCAGCAGTCCCCAGACAGGGGGTGCTCAGCCCCAGCATTTT; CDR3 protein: CASSPQTGGAQPQHF
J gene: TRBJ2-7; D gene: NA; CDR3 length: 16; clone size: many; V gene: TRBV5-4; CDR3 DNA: TGTGCCAGCAGCCCTTCGGGGGGCGCAGGAATCTACGAGCAGTACTTC; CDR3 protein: CASSPSGGAGIYEQYF
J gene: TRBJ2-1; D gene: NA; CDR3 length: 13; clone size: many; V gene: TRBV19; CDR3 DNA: TGTGCCAGTAGCGTTAGACAGGACAATGAGCAGTTCTTC; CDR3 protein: CASSVRQDNEQFF
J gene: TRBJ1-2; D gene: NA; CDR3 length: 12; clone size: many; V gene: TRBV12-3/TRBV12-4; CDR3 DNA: TGTGCCAGCAGTTTACTAGGATATGGCTACACCTTC; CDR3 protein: CASSLLGYGYTF
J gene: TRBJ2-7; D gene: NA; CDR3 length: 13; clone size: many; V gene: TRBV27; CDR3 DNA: TGTGCCAGCGCTTGGGACCTAGCCTACGAGCAGTACTTC; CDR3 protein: CASAWDLAYEQYF
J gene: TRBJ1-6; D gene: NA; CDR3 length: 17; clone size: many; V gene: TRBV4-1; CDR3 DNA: TGCGCCAGCAGCCAAGGCAGCCAAGACCTTTATAATTCACCCCTCCACTTT; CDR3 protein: CASSQGSQDLYNSPLHF
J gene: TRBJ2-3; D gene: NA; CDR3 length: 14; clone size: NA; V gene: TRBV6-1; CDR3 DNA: TGTGCCAGCACCCTAAGGTCTTCTCCAGATACGCAGTATTTT; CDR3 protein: CASTLRSSPDTQYF
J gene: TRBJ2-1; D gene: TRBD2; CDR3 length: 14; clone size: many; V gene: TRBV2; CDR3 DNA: TGTGCCAGCAATTATGAGCGGGGAGACAATGAGCAGTTCTTC; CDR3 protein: CASNYERGDNEQFF
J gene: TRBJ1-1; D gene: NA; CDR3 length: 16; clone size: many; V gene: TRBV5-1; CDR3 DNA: TGCGCCAGCAGCTTGGCCCCTGGGGCAGCCAACACTGAAGCTTTCTTT; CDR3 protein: CASSLAPGAANTEAFF
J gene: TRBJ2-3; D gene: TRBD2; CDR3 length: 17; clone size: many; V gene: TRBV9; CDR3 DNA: TGTGCCAGCAGCGGCGGTTTCCGGCGGGGGTACACAGATACGCAGTATTTT; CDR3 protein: CASSGGFRRGYTDTQYF
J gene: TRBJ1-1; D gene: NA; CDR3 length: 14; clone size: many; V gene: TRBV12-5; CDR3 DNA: TGTGCTAGTGGTTTGGTACCAGGGTTCACTGAAGCTTTCTTT; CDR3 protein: CASGLVPGFTEAFF
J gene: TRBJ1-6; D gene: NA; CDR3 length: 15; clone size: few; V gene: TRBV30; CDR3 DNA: TGTGCCTGGAATCGCCGGGGGACAAATAATTCACCCCTCCACTTT; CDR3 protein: CAWNRRGTNNSPLHF
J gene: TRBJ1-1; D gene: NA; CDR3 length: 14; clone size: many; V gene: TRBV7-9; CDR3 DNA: TGTGCCAGCAGCGGGGTAGAGGTGAACACTGAAGCTTTCTTT; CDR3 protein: CASSGVEVNTEAFF
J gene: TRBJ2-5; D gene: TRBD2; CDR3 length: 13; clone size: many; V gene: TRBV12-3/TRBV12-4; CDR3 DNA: TGTGCCAGCAGTTTACGGGGGGGGGAGACCCAGTACTTC; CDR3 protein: CASSLRGGETQYF
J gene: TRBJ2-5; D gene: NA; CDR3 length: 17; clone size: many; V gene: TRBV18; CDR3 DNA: TGTGCCAGCTCACCACGCGGGACAGTACGGTCACAAGAGACCCAGTACTTC; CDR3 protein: CASSPRGTVRSQETQYF
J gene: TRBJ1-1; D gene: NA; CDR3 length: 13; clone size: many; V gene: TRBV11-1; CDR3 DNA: TGTGCCAGCAGCTTCCGAGAGAACACTGAAGCTTTCTTT; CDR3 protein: CASSFRENTEAFF
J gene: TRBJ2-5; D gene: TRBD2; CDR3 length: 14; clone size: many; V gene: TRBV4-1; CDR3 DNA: TGCGCCAGCAGCCAGCCCAGGACTAGCCAGACCCAGTACTTC; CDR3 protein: CASSQPRTSQTQYF
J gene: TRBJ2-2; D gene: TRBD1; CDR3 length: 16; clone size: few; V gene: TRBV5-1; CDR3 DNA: TGCGCCAGCACCACAGGGGTCGCTATGAACACCGGGGAGCTGTTTTTT; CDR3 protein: CASTTGVAMNTGELFF
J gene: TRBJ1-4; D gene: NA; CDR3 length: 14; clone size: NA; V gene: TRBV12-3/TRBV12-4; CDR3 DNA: TGTGCCAGCAGTTTTGGTCAGAATAATGAAAAACTGTTTTTT; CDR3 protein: CASSFGQNNEKLFF
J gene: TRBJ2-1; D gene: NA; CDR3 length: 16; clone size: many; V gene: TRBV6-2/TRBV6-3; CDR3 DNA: TGTGCCAGCAGTCGCCGTCGCAGCACCACCTACAATGAGCAGTTCTTC; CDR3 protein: CASSRRRSTTYNEQFF
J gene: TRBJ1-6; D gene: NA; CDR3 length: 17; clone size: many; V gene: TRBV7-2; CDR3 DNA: TGTGCCAGCAGCTTCGGGGCCTCGGGCCATTATAATTCACCCCTCCACTTT; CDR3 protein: CASSFGASGHYNSPLHF
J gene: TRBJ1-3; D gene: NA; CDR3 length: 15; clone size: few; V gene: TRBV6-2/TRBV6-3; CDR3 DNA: TGTGCCAGCACCCGTCCCCGCGGCTCTGGAAACACCATATATTTT; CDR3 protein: CASTRPRGSGNTIYF
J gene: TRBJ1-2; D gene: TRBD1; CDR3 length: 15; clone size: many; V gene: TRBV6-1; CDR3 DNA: TGTGCCAGCAGTGACCCGGGACAGGGGACCTATGGCTACACCTTC; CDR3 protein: CASSDPGQGTYGYTF
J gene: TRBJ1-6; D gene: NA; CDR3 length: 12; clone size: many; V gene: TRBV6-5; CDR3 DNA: TGTGCCAGCAGGTACACGAATTCACCCCTCCACTTT; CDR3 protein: CASRYTNSPLHF
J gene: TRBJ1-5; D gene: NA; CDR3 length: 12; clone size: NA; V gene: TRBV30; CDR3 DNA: TGTGCCTGGAACATGCCGGGGTTGCCCCAGCATTTT; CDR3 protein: CAWNMPGLPQHF
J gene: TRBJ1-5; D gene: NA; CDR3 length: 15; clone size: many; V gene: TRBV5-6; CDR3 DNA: TGTGCCAGCAGCTTGGCGGATGGGGTTAATCAGCCCCAGCATTTT; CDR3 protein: CASSLADGVNQPQHF
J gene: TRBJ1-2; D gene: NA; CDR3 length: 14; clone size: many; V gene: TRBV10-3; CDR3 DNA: TGTGCCATCAGTGATTACGGGGAGTACTATGGCTACACCTTC; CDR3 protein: CAISDYGEYYGYTF
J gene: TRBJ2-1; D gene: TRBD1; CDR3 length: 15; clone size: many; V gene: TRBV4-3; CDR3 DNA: TGCGCCAGCAGCCCCAATCGACAGGGATACAATGAGCAGTTCTTC; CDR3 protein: CASSPNRQGYNEQFF
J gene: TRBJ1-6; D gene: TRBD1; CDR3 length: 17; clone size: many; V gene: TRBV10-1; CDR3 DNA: TGCGCCAGCAGTGAGGACAGGGGACGTCGCGGTAATTCACCCCTCCACTTT; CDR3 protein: CASSEDRGRRGNSPLHF
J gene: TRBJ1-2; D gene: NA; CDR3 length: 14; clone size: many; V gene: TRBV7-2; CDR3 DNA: TGTGCCAGCAGTTTCGACAGGCAGGGCTATGGCTACACCTTC; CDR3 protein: CASSFDRQGYGYTF
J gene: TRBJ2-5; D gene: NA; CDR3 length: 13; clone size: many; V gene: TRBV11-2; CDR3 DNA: TGTGCCAGCAGGAAACTCAGTTTGGAGACCCAGTACTTC; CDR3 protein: CASRKLSLETQYF
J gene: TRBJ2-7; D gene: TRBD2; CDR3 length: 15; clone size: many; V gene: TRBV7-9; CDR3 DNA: TGTGCCAGCAGCTTTGGGCGGGGGAGCTCCTACGAGCAGTACTTC; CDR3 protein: CASSFGRGSSYEQYF
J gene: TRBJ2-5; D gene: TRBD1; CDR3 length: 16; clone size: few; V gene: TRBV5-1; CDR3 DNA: TGCGCCAGCAGTCCCGGGACAGGGGGATTCGGGGAGACCCAGTACTTC; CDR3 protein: CASSPGTGGFGETQYF
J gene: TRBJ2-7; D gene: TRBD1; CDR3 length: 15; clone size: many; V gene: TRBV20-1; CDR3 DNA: TGCAGTGCTAGCCTCCCGGGACAGGGCGCGTACGAGCAGTACTTC; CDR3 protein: CSASLPGQGAYEQYF
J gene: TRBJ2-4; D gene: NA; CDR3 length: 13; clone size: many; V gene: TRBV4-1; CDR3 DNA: TGCGCCAGCAGCCGACTAGCCAAAAACATTCAGTACTTC; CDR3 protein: CASSRLAKNIQYF
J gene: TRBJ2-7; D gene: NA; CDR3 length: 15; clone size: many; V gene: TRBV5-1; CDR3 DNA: TGCGCCAGCAGCTGGGGCGGGATCGTTTCAGACGAGCAGTACTTC; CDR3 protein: CASSWGGIVSDEQYF
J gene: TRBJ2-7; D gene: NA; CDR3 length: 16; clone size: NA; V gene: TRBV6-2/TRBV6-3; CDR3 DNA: TGTGCCAGCAGTTACATGGTCGGGGGCCCCCCGGACGAGCAGTACTTC; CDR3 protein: CASSYMVGGPPDEQYF
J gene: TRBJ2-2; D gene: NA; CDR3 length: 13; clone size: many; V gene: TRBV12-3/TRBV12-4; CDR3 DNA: TGTGCCAGCAGTTTTCAGGGCGCGGGGGAGCTGTTTTTT; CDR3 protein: CASSFQGAGELFF
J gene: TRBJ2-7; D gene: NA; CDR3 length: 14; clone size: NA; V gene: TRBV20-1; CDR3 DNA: TGCAGTGCGCCCCACCCCGGGTCTGTATACGAGCAGTACTTC; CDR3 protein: CSAPHPGSVYEQYF
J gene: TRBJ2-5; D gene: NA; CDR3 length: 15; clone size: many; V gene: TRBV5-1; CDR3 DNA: TGCGCCAGCAGCTTGGATCCGGGAAACCAAGAGACCCAGTACTTC; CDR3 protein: CASSLDPGNQETQYF
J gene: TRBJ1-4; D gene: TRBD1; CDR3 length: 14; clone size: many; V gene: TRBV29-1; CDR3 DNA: TGCAGCGCTTACCGGACAGGGGGTAATGAAAAACTGTTTTTT; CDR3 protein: CSAYRTGGNEKLFF
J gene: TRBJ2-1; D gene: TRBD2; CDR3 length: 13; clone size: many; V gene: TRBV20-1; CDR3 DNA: TGCAGTGCCCGATCGGGGGGGAACAATGAGCAGTTCTTC; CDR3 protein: CSARSGGNNEQFF
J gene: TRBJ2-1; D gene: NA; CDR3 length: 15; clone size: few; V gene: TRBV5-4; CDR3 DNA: TGTGCCAGCAGCTTCGCGCCAGGGGATTACAATGAGCAGTTCTTC; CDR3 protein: CASSFAPGDYNEQFF
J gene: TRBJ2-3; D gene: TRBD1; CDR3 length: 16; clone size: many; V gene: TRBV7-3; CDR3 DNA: TGTGCCAGCAGCAAAGGACAGGGGATTTTCACAGATACGCAGTATTTT; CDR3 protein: CASSKGQGIFTDTQYF
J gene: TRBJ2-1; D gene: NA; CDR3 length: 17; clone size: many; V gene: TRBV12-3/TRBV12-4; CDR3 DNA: TGTGCCAGCAGTCCCTGGGTAGGGGGGGCGAGGAGCAATGAGCAGTTCTTC; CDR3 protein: CASSPWVGGARSNEQFF
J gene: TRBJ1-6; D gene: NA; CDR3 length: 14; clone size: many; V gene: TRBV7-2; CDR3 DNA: TGTGCCAGCAGCCTTACCGGGCTCAATTCACCCCTCCACTTT; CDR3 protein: CASSLTGLNSPLHF
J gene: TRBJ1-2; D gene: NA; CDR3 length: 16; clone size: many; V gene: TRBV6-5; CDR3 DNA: TGTGCCAGCAGTTACGGGTCCCAGGGAGGGTCGAAGGGCTACACCTTC; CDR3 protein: CASSYGSQGGSKGYTF